This record looks at one T cell receptor (beta chain) sequence and its context. Its specificity is unknown. Per the original methods: Quality scores were absent from the junction-only immunoSEQ sequences, so filtering differed. Measured with immunoSEQ multiplex PCR; TCRdb has only the in-frame clones, and not every one. V and J calls and clone size are given by that table; D and trimming were obtained from the DNA. The sample has millions of clones, 85% to 95% seen once. Both subsets, CD45RA+ naive and CD45RA-negative memory, were split from the CD4+ cells. The sample belongs to a study of shared clonotypes between healthy human individuals. Study outcomes and limitations: The study found roughly 5% of naive CD4 clonotypes shared across several donors.

CDR1 and CDR2 (germline): MNHNY, SVGAGI (reference sequence). This CDR3 is 15 amino acids long. Trimming removed 0 bases at V and 0 bases at J, with 5 bases between. The V call is TRBV6-6, the J call TRBJ1-4; no clear D gene. The specimen was naive CD4+ T cells from PBMCs. The subset here: CD45RA+ positively selected. This receptor was taken from a man between 18 and 35 years old in good health. Some clones in this sample may be carry-over from other donors' samples. The CDR3 DNA follows: TGTGCCAGCAGTTACTCTCAGGCAACTAATGAAAAACTGTTTTTT. It is translated as CASSYSQATNEKLFF.